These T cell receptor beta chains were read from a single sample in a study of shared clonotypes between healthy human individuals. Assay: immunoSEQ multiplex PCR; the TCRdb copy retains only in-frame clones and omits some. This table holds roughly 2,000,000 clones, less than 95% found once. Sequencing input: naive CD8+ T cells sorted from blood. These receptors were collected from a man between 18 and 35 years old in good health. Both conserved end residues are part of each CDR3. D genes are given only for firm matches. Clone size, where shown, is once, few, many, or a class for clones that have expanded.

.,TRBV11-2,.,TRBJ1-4,CASSLDPPTRGEKLFF,TGTGCCAGCAGCTTAGATCCCCCTACGAGAGGTGAAAAACTGTTTTTT
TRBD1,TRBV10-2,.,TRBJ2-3,CASSAGDSLTDTQYF,TGCGCCAGCAGTGCAGGGGACAGCCTCACAGATACGCAGTATTTT
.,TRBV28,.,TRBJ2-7,CASREGGVDEQYF,TGTGCCAGCAGAGAAGGCGGGGTCGACGAGCAGTACTTC
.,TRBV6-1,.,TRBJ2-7,CASSTTGSVGNEQYF,TGTGCCAGCAGTACCACAGGGTCCGTGGGGAACGAGCAGTACTTC
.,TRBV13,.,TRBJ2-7,CASSSTSGPSYEQYF,TGTGCCAGCAGCTCGACCAGCGGACCGTCCTACGAGCAGTACTTC
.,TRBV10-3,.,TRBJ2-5,CAISDRSIQETQYF,TGTGCCATCAGTGATAGGTCTATACAAGAGACCCAGTACTTC
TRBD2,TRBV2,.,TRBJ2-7,CATGTSGRSLAPYEQYF,TGTGCCACCGGGACTAGCGGGAGGTCCTTGGCGCCGTACGAGCAGTACTTC
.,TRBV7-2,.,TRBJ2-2,CASSPVSGELFF,TGTGCCAGCAGCCCCGTTTCAGGGGAGCTGTTTTTT
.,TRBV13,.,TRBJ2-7,CASSLGRDPYEQYF,TGTGCCAGCAGCTTAGGCAGAGACCCTTACGAGCAGTACTTC
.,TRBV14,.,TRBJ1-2,CASSFDGPEGGMYGYTF,TGTGCCAGCAGTTTCGACGGCCCGGAGGGTGGGATGTATGGCTACACCTTC
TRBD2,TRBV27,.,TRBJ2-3,CASSLAGAYTDTQYF,TGTGCCAGCAGTCTAGCGGGGGCCTACACAGATACGCAGTATTTT
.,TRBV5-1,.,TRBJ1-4,CASSPQWGLEKLFF,TGCGCCAGCAGCCCACAGTGGGGGCTCGAAAAACTGTTTTTT
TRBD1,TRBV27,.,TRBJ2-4,CASAPRTGGRDIQYF,TGTGCCAGCGCTCCCCGGACAGGGGGAAGAGACATTCAGTACTTC
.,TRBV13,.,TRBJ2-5,CASSLEGKETQYF,TGTGCCAGCAGCTTAGAGGGTAAAGAGACCCAGTACTTC
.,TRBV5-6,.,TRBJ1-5,CASTERGSNQPQHF,TGTGCCAGCACCGAAAGGGGTAGCAATCAGCCCCAGCATTTT
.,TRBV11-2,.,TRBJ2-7,CASSLGGGYEQYF,TGTGCCAGCAGCTTAGGCGGTGGCTACGAGCAGTACTTC
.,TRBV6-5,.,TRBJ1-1,CASSYSQEGTFTEAFF,TGTGCCAGCAGTTACTCCCAGGAGGGGACTTTCACTGAAGCTTTCTTT
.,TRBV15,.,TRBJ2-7,CATSSGTGNYEQYF,TGTGCCACCAGCAGCGGGACCGGGAACTACGAGCAGTACTTC
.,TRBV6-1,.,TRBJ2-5,CASMAGLETQYF,TGTGCCAGCATGGCAGGGTTGGAGACCCAGTACTTC
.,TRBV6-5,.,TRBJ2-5,CASTLNPDIQETQYF,TGTGCCAGCACCCTAAACCCAGACATCCAAGAGACCCAGTACTTC
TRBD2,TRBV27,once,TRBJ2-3,CASSLNLAGGPDTQYF,TGTGCCAGCAGTTTAAATCTAGCGGGAGGGCCAGATACGCAGTATTTT
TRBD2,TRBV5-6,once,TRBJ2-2,CASSSTGTSGSTGELFF,TGTGCCAGCAGCTCAACCGGGACTAGCGGGAGCACCGGGGAGCTGTTTTTT
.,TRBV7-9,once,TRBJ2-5,CASSFIGGGETQYF,TGTGCCAGCAGCTTCATCGGGGGAGGAGAGACCCAGTACTTC
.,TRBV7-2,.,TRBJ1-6,CASSLVPGAAEDSPLHF,TGTGCCAGCAGCTTAGTTCCGGGGGCGGCGGAGGATTCACCCCTCCACTTT
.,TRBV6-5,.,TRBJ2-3,CASSYLGGSTDTQYF,TGTGCCAGCAGTTATTTGGGGGGAAGCACAGATACGCAGTATTTT
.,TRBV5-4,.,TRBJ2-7,CASSLGADYEQYF,TGTGCCAGCAGCTTGGGAGCCGACTACGAGCAGTACTTC
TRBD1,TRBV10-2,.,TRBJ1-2,CASSPVRTGDNYGYTF,TGCGCCAGCAGTCCCGTAAGGACAGGGGATAACTATGGCTACACCTTC
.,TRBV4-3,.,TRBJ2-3,CASSQDWRGDTQYF,TGCGCCAGCAGCCAAGATTGGAGGGGAGATACGCAGTATTTT
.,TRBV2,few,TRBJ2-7,CASSVEGSYEQYF,TGTGCCAGCAGTGTTGAGGGCTCCTACGAGCAGTACTTC
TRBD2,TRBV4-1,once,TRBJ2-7,CASSQDMGLAGGWQYF,TGCGCCAGCAGCCAAGATATGGGACTAGCGGGAGGTTGGCAGTACTTC
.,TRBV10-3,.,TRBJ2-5,CAISESKGHEKYF,TGTGCCATCAGTGAGTCGAAAGGGCACGAAAAGTACTTC
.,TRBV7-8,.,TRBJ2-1,CASSPGGRAAYNEQFF,TGTGCCAGCAGCCCCGGCGGGCGGGCCGCCTACAATGAGCAGTTCTTC
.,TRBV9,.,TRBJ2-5,CASSVGGEEDQYF,TGTGCCAGCAGCGTAGGGGGAGAGGAGGACCAGTACTTC
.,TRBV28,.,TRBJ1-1,CASSLSGSAPMNTEAFF,TGTGCCAGCAGTTTATCAGGGAGCGCGCCAATGAACACTGAAGCTTTCTTT
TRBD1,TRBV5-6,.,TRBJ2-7,CASSLGQGFLSYEQYF,TGTGCCAGCAGCCTCGGACAGGGCTTCCTATCCTACGAGCAGTACTTC
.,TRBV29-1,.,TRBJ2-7,CSVGRGGTYEQYF,TGCAGCGTTGGACGTGGGGGGACCTACGAGCAGTACTTC
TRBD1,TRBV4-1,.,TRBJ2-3,CASSSSGGPSVGDTQYF,TGCGCCAGCAGTTCCTCAGGGGGCCCATCCGTGGGGGATACGCAGTATTTT
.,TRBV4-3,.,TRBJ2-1,CASSQSIAEYNEQFF,TGCGCCAGCAGCCAAAGCATAGCTGAATACAATGAGCAGTTCTTC
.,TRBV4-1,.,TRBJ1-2,CASSQVDYGYTF,TGCGCCAGCAGCCAAGTTGACTATGGCTACACCTTC
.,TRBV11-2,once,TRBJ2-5,CASSPGQAWETQYF,TGTGCCAGCAGCCCTGGTCAGGCATGGGAGACCCAGTACTTC
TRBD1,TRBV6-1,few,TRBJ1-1,CAGQTGKTEAFF,TGTGCCGGTCAGACAGGGAAAACTGAAGCTTTCTTT
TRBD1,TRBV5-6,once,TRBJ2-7,CASSFLETGLYEQYF,TGTGCCAGCAGCTTCCTCGAGACAGGGCTCTACGAGCAGTACTTC
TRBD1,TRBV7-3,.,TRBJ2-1,CASSLYGTGGGDNEQFF,TGTGCCAGCAGCTTATATGGGACAGGTGGAGGGGACAATGAGCAGTTCTTC
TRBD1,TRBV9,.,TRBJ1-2,CASSPRDSNYGYTF,TGTGCCAGCAGCCCCCGGGACAGTAACTATGGCTACACCTTC
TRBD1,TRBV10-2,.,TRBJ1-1,CASRSGQGNTEAFF,TGCGCCAGCCGAAGCGGACAGGGGAACACTGAAGCTTTCTTT
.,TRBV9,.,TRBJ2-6,CASSVEMGKSGANVLTF,TGTGCCAGCAGCGTAGAGATGGGAAAGTCTGGGGCCAACGTCCTGACTTTC
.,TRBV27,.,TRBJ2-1,CASTVLGTGKFEQFF,TGTGCCAGCACCGTTTTGGGAACAGGCAAATTTGAGCAGTTCTTC
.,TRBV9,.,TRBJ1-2,CASSVAGADSYTF,TGTGCCAGCAGCGTAGCTGGGGCGGATAGCTACACCTTC
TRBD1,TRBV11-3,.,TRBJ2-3,CASGQVGADTQYF,TGTGCCAGCGGACAGGTGGGAGCAGATACGCAGTATTTT
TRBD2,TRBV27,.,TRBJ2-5,CASSLSLAGGQETQYF,TGTGCCAGCAGTTTATCACTAGCGGGGGGCCAAGAGACCCAGTACTTC
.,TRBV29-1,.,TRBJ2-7,CSVVGLVSYEQYF,TGCAGCGTTGTGGGACTGGTGTCCTACGAGCAGTACTTC
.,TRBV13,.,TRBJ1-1,CASSFAMNTEAFF,TGTGCCAGCAGCTTCGCTATGAACACTGAAGCTTTCTTT